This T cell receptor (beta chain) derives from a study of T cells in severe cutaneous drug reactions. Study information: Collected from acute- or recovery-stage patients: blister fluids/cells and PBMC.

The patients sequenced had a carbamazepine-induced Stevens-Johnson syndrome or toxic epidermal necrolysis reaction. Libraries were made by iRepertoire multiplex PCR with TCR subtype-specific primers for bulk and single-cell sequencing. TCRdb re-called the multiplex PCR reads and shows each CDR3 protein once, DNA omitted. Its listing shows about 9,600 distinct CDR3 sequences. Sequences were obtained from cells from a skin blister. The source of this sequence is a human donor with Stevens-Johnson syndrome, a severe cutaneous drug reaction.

The CDR3 region is CSATPRTYSYEQYF. The chain recombines TRBV20-1 with TRBJ2-7; the D call from TCRdb, TRBD2, cannot be confirmed without DNA. CDR1 and CDR2 from the germline V gene are DFQATT and SNEGSKA (reference sequence). The CDR3 runs 14 residues.